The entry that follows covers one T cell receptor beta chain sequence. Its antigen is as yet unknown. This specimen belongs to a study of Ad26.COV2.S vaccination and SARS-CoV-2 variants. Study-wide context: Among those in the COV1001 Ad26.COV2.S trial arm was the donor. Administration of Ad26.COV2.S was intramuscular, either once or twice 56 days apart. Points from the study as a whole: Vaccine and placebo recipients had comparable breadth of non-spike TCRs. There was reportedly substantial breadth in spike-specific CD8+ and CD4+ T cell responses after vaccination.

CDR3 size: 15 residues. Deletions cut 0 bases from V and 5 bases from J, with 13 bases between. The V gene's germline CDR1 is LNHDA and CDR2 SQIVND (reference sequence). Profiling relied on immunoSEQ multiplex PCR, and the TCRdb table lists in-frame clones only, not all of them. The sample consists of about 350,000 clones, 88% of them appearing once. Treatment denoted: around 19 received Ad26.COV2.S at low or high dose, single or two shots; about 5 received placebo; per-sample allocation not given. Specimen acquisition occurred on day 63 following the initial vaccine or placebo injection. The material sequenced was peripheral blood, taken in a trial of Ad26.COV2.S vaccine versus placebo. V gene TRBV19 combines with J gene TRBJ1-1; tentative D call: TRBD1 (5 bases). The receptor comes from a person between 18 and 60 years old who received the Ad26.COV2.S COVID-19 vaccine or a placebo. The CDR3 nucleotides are TGTGCCAGTAGTATAGAAGCGGGGAGGGGAACTGAAGCTTTCTTT. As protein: CASSIEAGRGTEAFF. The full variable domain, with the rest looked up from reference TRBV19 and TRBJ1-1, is DGGITQSPKYLFRKEGQNVTLSCEQNLNHDAMYWYRQDPGQGLRLIYYSQIVNDFQKGDIAEGYSVSREKKESFPLTVTSAQKNPTAFYLCASSIEAGRGTEAFFGQGTRLTVV.